The clone carrying this T cell receptor (beta chain) was seen a handful of times. Preparation of the TCRbeta library used unique molecular identifiers. TCRdb re-derived calls from the PCR reads in MiXCR, one entry per CDR3 protein. The sample lists 150,000 to 250,000 distinct CDR3 sequences, 13% to 15% seen once, with about 13% in the top ten. Between the trimmed V and J ends, which lost 4 bases and 2 bases, there was a span of 13 bases. There are 15 residues in the CDR3. The germline gives CDR1 SGHTS, CDR2 YDEGEE. This entry is derived from a study of T-cell reconstitution after alpha-beta-depleted transplantation in children.

The TCR originated in a human donor who donated a stem cell graft to a child with acute lymphoblastic leukemia. The chain recombines TRBV5-8 with TRBJ1-5, with unresolved D. The sample in question was PBMCs from the stem cell graft donor, obtained from the stem cell graft. The CDR3 is CASSPYWWGNQPQHF. DNA for the CDR3: TGTGCCAGCAGCCCTTACTGGTGGGGCAATCAGCCCCAGCATTTT. The entire variable domain, with the rest obtained from reference TRBV5-8 and TRBJ1-5, is as follows: EAGVTQSPTHLIKTRGQQATLRCSPISGHTSVYWYQQALGLGLQFLLWYDEGEERNRGNFPPRFSGRQFPNYSSELNVNALELEDSALYLCASSPYWWGNQPQHFGDGTRLSIL.